This T cell receptor (beta chain) was observed in a study of T-cell memory formation after mild COVID-19. Deletions cut 2 bases from V and 4 bases from J, with 8 bases between. The CDR3 totals 13 residues. In germline, CDR1 is MNHEY, CDR2 SVGAGI. TCRdb recomputed calls from the 5' RACE reads with MiXCR, one row per CDR3 protein. The sample consists of about 350,000 distinct CDR3 sequences, about 13% of them appearing once. In the case of this clonotype: Antigen unknown.

Study-level findings and limits: Within pre-infection memory, some responding clones were found, suggesting cross-reactive memory joined.

V usage is TRBV6-5 and J usage is TRBJ2-5; D is undetermined. The material sequenced was PBMCs or a T cell subset sorted from them (not recorded which). This sequence originates from a man aged 18 to 30 who had mild COVID-19 (a few samples of this study predate the infection). Cell type and time point are not known. This CDR3 is CASSYVTGETQYF. The CDR3 nucleotides read TGTGCCAGCAGTTACGTCACGGGAGAGACCCAGTACTTC.